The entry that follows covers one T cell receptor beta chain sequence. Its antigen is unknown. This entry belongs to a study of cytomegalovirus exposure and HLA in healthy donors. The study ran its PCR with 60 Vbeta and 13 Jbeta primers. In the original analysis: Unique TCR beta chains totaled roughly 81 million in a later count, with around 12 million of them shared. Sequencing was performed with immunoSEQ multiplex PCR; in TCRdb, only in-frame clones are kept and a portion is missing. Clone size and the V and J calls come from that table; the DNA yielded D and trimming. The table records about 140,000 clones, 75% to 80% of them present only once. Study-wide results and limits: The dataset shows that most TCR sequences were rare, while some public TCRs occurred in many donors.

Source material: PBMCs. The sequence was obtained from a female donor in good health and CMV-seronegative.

CDR3 nucleotide sequence: TGTGCCACCGGGACTAGCGGGAGCCATGAGCAGTTCTTC. Its protein product is CATGTSGSHEQFF. The chain links TRBV15 to TRBJ2-1, with TRBD2 identical over 14 bases. The CDR3 is made up of 13 amino acids. V lost 8 bases, J lost 8 bases, and 2 bases stayed unmatched. Looked up from germline, CDR1 is LNHNV and CDR2 is YYDKDF (reference sequence).